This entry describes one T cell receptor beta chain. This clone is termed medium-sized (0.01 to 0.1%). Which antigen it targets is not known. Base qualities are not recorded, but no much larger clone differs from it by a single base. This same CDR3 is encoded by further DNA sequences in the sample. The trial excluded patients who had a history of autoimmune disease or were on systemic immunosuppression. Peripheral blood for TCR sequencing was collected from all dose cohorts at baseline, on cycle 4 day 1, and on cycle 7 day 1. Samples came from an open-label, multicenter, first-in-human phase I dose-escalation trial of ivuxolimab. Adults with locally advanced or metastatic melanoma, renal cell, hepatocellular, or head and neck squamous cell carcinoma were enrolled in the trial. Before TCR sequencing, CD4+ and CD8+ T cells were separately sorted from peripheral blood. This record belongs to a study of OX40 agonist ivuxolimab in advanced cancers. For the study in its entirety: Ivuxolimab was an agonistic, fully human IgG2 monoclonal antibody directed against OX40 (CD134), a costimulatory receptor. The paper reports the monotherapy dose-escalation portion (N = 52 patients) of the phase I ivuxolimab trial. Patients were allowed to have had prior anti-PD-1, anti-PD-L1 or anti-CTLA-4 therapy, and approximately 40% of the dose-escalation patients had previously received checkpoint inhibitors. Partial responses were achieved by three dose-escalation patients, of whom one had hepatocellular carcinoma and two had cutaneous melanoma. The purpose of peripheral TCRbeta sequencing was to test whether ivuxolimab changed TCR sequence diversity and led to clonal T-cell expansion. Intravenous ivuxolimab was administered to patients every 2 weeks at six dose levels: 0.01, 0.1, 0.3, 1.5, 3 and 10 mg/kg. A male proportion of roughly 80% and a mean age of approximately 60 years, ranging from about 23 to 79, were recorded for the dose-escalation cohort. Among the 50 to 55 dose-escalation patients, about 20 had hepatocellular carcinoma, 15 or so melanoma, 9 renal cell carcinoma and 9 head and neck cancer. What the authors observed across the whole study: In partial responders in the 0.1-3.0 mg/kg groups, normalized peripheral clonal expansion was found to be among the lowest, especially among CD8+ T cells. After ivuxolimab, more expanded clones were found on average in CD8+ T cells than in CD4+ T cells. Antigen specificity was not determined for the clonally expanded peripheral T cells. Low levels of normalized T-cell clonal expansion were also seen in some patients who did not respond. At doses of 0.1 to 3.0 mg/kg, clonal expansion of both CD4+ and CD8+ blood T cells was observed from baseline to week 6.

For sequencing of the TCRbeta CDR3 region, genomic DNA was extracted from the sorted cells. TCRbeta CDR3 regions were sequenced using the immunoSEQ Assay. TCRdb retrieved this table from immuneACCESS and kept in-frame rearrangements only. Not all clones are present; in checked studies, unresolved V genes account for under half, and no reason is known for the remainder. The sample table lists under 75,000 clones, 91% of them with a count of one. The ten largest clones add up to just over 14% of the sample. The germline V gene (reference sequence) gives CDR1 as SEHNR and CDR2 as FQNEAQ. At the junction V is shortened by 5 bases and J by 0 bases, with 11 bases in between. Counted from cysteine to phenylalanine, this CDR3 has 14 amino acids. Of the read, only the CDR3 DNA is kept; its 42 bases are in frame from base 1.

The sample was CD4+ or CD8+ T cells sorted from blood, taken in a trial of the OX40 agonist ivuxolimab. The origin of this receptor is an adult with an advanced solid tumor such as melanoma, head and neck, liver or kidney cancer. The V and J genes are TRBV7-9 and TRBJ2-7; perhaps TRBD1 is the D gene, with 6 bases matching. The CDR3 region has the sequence CASSPPTGSYEQYF. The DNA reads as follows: TGTGCCAGCAGCCCGCCGACAGGCTCCTACGAGCAGTACTTC.